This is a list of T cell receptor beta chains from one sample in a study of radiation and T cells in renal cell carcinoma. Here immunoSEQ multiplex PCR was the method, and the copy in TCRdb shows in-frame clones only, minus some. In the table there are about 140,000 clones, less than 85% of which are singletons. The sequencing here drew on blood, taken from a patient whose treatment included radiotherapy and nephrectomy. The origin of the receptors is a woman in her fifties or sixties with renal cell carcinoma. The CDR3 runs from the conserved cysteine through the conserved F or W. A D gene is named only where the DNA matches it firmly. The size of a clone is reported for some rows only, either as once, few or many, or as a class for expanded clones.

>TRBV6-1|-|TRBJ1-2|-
CASSDLGPYGYTF
TGTGCCAGCAGTGATCTCGGACCCTATGGCTACACCTTC
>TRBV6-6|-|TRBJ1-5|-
CATLGDQPQHF
TGTGCCACCCTAGGGGATCAGCCCCAGCATTTT
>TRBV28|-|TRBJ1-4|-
CASSLNRYEKLFF
TGTGCCAGCAGTTTGAATCGTTATGAAAAACTGTTTTTT
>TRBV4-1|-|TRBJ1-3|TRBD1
CASSPTGYSGNTIYF
TGCGCCAGCAGCCCGACAGGGTACTCTGGAAACACCATATATTTT
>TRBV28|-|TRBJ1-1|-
CASSLPGKAFF
TGTGCCAGCAGTTTACCAGGGAAAGCTTTCTTT
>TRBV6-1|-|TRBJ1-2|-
CASSEGPESYGYTF
TGTGCCAGCAGTGAAGGGCCAGAGAGCTATGGCTACACCTTC
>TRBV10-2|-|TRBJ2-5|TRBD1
CASSTGDGETQYF
TGCGCCAGCAGTACAGGGGACGGGGAGACCCAGTACTTC
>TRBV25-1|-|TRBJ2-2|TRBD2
CASSPTSGINTGELFF
TGTGCCAGCAGCCCTACTAGCGGTATTAACACCGGGGAGCTGTTTTTT
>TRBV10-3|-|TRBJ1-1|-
CAMKTDSLNTEAFF
TGTGCCATGAAGACCGACAGCCTGAACACTGAAGCTTTCTTT
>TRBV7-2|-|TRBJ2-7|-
CASSLALGGSYEQYF
TGTGCCAGCAGCTTAGCGCTGGGCGGATCCTACGAGCAGTACTTC
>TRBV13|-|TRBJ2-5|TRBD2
CASSSRISGRAYQETQYF
TGTGCCAGCAGCTCCCGTATTAGCGGGAGGGCATACCAAGAGACCCAGTACTTC
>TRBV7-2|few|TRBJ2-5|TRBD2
CASSLNPSGGETQYF
TGTGCCAGCAGCTTAAACCCTAGCGGGGGAGAGACCCAGTACTTC
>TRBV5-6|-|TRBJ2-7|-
CASSRTTDGRSNYEQYF
TGTGCCAGCAGCCGAACTACAGACGGGCGTTCAAACTACGAGCAGTACTTC
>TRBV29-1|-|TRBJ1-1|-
CSVDAEAEAFF
TGCAGCGTTGATGCGGAGGCTGAAGCTTTCTTT
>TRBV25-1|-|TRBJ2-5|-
CASSPGFTETQYF
TGTGCCAGCAGTCCTGGGTTTACGGAGACCCAGTACTTC
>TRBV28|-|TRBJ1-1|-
CASSSPRGEGTEAFF
TGTGCCAGCAGTTCCCCTAGGGGGGAGGGCACTGAAGCTTTCTTT